These 13 T cell receptor beta chains were sequenced from one sample in a study of blood T cell repertoires in COVID-19. This table comes from immunoSEQ multiplex PCR, and its TCRdb copy is limited to in-frame clones, with some not included. The data show about 220,000 clones, around 82% seen once. The specimen was peripheral blood. The receptors shown here come from a human donor in a cohort sampled during active COVID-19.

The chain recombines TRBV4-3 with TRBJ1-1; D is ambiguous. This CDR3 contains 16 residues. Looked up from germline, CDR1 is LGHNA and CDR2 is YSLEER. V was shortened by 0 bases and J by 4 bases, with 15 bases between the two germline ends. The CDR3 reads CASSQELRPRGTEAFF. In DNA form, the CDR3 reads TGCGCCAGCAGCCAAGAACTTCGGCCTAGAGGCACTGAAGCTTTCTTT.

This clone has only one observation. This sequence joins TRBV15 and TRBJ1-2, with unresolved D. Germline CDR1 and CDR2: LNHNV and YYDKDF (reference sequence). The V end lost 0 bases, the J end lost 5 bases, and 10 bases lay between the germline ends. This CDR3 contains 14 residues. For the CDR3, the DNA is TGTGCCACCAGCAGAGAGCTCGGGGTGTATGGCTACACCTTC. Translated: CATSRELGVYGYTF.

The chain uses TRBV5-8 and TRBJ2-1; D uncertain. The CDR3 consists of 13 residues. Trimming took off 1 base at V and 7 bases at J, with 9 bases between the two ends. Germline-derived CDR1 and CDR2 are SGHTS and YDEGEE. CDR3 region: CASSLRHVNEQFF. The CDR3 coding sequence is TGTGCCAGCAGCTTGCGACATGTTAATGAGCAGTTCTTC.

Written as DNA, the CDR3 is TGTGCCAGCAGCCGACCCCTAGCGGGAGGCACAGATACGCAGTATTTT. Encoded protein: CASSRPLAGGTDTQYF. The V gene is TRBV7-9, the J gene TRBJ2-3, with TRBD2 matching 10 bases. V gave up 5 bases and J gave up 1 base; unmatched junction bases: 6. Germline V gene sequence: CDR1 SEHNR, CDR2 FQNEAQ (reference sequence). This CDR3 has 16 residues.

This clone has only a few counts. This chain uses TRBV29-1 with TRBJ2-7, with 13 bases lining up with TRBD2. The CDR3 is 13 amino acids. Trimming cost V 7 bases and J 7 bases; bases outside gene matches: 7. In germline, CDR1 is SQVTM, CDR2 ANQGSEA. Here the CDR3 reads CSAWTSGGTEQYF. CDR3 bases: TGCAGCGCCTGGACTAGCGGGGGTACGGAGCAGTACTTC.

The chain has TRBV20-1 and TRBJ1-2; D gene unclear. V lost 4 bases and J 4 bases, leaving 7 bases between the germline ends. CDR3 size: 11 residues. CDR1 is DFQATT and CDR2 is SNEGSKA in the germline V gene (reference sequence). The CDR3, as DNA: TGCAGTGCTAAGGAGGGCTATGGCTACACCTTC. Residues: CSAKEGYGYTF.

The V and J genes are TRBV5-1 and TRBJ2-3; D call uncertain. The CDR3 contains 14 residues. Trimming left V 2 bases short and J 1 base short, with 8 bases between. Germline V gives CDR1 SGHRS, CDR2 YFSETQ. CDR3: CASSFLVGTDTQYF. The CDR3 DNA reads as TGCGCCAGCAGCTTCTTGGTAGGCACAGATACGCAGTATTTT.

This CDR3 is CASSGGQGRSGANVLTF. CDR3 nucleotide sequence: TGTGCCAGCAGTGGGGGACAGGGGCGGTCTGGGGCCAACGTCCTGACTTTC. The chain couples TRBV6-2 or TRBV6-3 to TRBJ2-6; 10 bases match TRBD1. Germline V CDR1 and CDR2: MNHEY, SVGEGT. The CDR3 consists of 17 residues. V was clipped by 5 bases and J by 1 base; unmatched bases: 5.

The genes are TRBV28 and TRBJ2-6, with D tentatively TRBD1 (6 bases). Germline V gene sequence: CDR1 MDHEN, CDR2 SYDVKM. This CDR3 contains 14 residues. Trimming left V 5 bases short and J 4 bases short, with 9 bases between. CDR3 protein: CASSGTSGANVLTF. DNA of the CDR3: TGTGCCAGCAGTGGGACATCCGGGGCCAACGTCCTGACTTTC.

The J gene is TRBJ2-7, the V gene TRBV7-9; a weak D match, TRBD2 (6 bases). Trimming removed 8 bases from V and 0 bases from J, with 17 bases in between. Germline CDR1 and CDR2: SEHNR and FQNEAQ (reference sequence). The CDR3 covers 15 residues. In DNA form, the CDR3 reads TGTGCCAGCGGACCGCGGGACGGATCCTCCTACGAGCAGTACTTC. Amino acid sequence: CASGPRDGSSYEQYF. The variable domain in full, with the rest retrieved from reference TRBV7-9 and TRBJ2-7, is DTGVSQNPRHKITKRGQNVTFRCDPISEHNRLYWYRQTLGQGPEFLTYFQNEAQLEKSRLLSDRFSAERPKGSFSTLEIQRTEQGDSAMYLCASGPRDGSSYEQYFGPGTRLTVT.

The V and J genes are TRBV3-1 (or the pseudogene TRBV3-2) and TRBJ1-1; TRBD1 agrees at 8 bases. Losses at the gene ends were 2 bases for V and 5 bases for J; bases not matched to a gene: 4. There are 14 residues in the CDR3. Looked up from germline, CDR1 is LGHDT and CDR2 is YNNKEL (reference sequence). The CDR3 protein is CASSQLTGETEAFF. The CDR3 DNA follows: TGTGCCAGCAGCCAACTGACAGGGGAGACTGAAGCTTTCTTT.

The chain recombines TRBV29-1 with TRBJ2-3; no reliable D call. V was clipped by 7 bases and J by 3 bases, with 11 bases between them. The CDR3 spans 12 residues. Germline V lookup: CDR1 SQVTM, CDR2 ANQGSEA. Here the CDR3 reads CSGHDLTDTQYF. The CDR3 nucleotides read TGCAGCGGCCATGACTTGACAGATACGCAGTATTTT.

This clone was seen more than once but under ten times. The J gene is TRBJ2-1, the V gene TRBV18; 11 bases are shared with TRBD1. The CDR3 has 15 residues. Trimming removed 5 bases from V and 4 bases from J; junction bases left unmatched: 4. Germline assignment: CDR1 KGHSH and CDR2 LQKENI. This CDR3 is CASSRDRGVYNEQFF. CDR3 DNA sequence: TGTGCCAGCTCAAGGGACAGGGGGGTGTACAATGAGCAGTTCTTC.